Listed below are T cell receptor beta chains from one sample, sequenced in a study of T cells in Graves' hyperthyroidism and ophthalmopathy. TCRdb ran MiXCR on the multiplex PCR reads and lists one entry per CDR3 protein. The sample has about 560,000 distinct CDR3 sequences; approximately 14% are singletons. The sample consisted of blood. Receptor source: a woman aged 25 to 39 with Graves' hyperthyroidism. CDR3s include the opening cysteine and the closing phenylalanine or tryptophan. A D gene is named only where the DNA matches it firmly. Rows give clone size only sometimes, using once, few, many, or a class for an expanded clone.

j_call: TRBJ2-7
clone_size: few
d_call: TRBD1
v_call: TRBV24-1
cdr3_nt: TGTGCCACCAGTGATTCCCCCGGGACAGGGATCTACGAGCAGTACTTC
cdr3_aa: CATSDSPGTGIYEQYF

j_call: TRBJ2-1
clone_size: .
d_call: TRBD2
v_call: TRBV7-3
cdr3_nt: TGTGCCAGCAGCTTAACGTGGGGACTAGCCCCCTACAATGAGCAGTTCTTC
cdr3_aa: CASSLTWGLAPYNEQFF

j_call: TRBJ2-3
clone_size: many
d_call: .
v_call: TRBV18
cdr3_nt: TGTGCCAGCTCACCGCAAGCCCATACGCAGTATTTT
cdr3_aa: CASSPQAHTQYF

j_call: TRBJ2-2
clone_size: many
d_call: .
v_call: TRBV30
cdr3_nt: TGTGCCTGGAGTGGAAATGCCGGGGAGCTGTTTTTT
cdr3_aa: CAWSGNAGELFF

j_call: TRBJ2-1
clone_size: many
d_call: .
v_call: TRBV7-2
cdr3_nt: TGTGCCAGCAGCTTCTTAGCGGACAATGAGCAGTTCTTC
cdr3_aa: CASSFLADNEQFF

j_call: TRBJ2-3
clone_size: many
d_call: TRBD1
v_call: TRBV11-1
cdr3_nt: TGTGCCAGCAGCACCCGGGACAGCGGCACAGATACGCAGTATTTT
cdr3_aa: CASSTRDSGTDTQYF

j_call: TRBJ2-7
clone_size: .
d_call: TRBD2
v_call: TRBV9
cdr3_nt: TGTGCCAGCAGCGTAGCGGGCGGGGGGTACTCCTACGAGCAGTACTTC
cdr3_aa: CASSVAGGGYSYEQYF

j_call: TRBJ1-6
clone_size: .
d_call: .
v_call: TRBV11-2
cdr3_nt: TGTGCCAGCAGCTTAGAATGGGGGCGTTCACCCCTCCACTTT
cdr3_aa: CASSLEWGRSPLHF

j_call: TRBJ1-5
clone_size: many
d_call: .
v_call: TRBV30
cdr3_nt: TGTGCCTGGAGTGTCGACGGAAGCAATCAGCCCCAGCATTTT
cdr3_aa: CAWSVDGSNQPQHF

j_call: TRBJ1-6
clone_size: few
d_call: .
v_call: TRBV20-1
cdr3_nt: TGCAGTGCTAGAGATCCTGGGACTCCAGGGCTGGGCTCCTATAATTCACCCCTCCACTTT
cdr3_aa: CSARDPGTPGLGSYNSPLHF

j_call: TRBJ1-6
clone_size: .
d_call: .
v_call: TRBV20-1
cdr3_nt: TGCAGTGCCCAGACAATGAATAATTCACCCCTCCACTTT
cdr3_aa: CSAQTMNNSPLHF

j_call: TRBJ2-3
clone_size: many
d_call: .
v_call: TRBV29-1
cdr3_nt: TGCAGCGCTCGGGACCCAGGGGCAGATACGCAGTATTTT
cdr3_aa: CSARDPGADTQYF

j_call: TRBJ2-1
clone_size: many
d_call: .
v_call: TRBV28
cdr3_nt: TGTGCCAGCAGAACCAGATATGGGACTTCACATGAGCAGTTCTTC
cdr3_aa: CASRTRYGTSHEQFF

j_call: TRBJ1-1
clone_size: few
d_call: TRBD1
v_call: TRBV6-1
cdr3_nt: TGTGCCAGCAGTTTTCGCCGGGACAGGGGGCCTGTGACTGAAGCTTTCTTT
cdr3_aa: CASSFRRDRGPVTEAFF

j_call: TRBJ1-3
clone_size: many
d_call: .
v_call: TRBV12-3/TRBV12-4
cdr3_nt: TGTGCCAGCAGTTCATCCGGGACACAGGGAAACACCATATATTTT
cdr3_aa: CASSSSGTQGNTIYF

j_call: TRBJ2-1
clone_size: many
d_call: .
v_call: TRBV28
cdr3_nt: TGTGCCAGCAGTTTAGCGATGACCTACAATGAGCAGTTCTTC
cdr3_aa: CASSLAMTYNEQFF

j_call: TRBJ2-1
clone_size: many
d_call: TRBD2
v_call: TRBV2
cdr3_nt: TGTGCCAGCAGTACCCTAGCGGGAACTTACAATGAGCAGTTCTTC
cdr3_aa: CASSTLAGTYNEQFF

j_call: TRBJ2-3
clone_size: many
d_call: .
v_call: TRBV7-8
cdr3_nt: TGTGCCAGCAGCTCCCGGGGGCCCCTAAGCGGGACAGATACGCAGTATTTT
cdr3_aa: CASSSRGPLSGTDTQYF

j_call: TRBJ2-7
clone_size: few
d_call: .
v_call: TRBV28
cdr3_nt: TGTGCCAGCGGGGCTAAAGAGATTATCTACGAGCAGTACTTC
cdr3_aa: CASGAKEIIYEQYF

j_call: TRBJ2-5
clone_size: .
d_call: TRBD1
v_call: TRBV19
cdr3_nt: TGTGCCAGTAGCCCGGGACAGGGAGTTGGAGAGACCCAGTACTTC
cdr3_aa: CASSPGQGVGETQYF

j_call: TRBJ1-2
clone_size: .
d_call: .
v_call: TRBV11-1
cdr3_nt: TGTGCCAGCAGCCCTAGCGGGGATCCCAACTATGGCTACACCTTC
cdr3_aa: CASSPSGDPNYGYTF

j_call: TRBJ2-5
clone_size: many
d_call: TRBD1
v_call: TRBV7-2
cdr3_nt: TGTGCCAGCAGCCCCAGACAGGGATCAGAGACCCAGTACTTC
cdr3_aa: CASSPRQGSETQYF

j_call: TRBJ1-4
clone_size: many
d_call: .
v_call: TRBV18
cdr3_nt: TGTGCCAGCTCACCCTCTAATGAAAAACTGTTTTTT
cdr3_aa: CASSPSNEKLFF

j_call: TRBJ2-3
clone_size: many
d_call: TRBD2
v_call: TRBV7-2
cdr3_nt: TGTGCCAGCAGCCAACTAGCCGGGAGGGCCGGTGATACGCAGTATTTT
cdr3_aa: CASSQLAGRAGDTQYF